Below are 30 T cell receptor beta chains sequenced from a single sample in a study of shared clonotypes between healthy human individuals. Here immunoSEQ multiplex PCR was the method, and the copy in TCRdb shows in-frame clones only, minus some. The sample lists roughly 1,800,000 clones, over 85% occurring once. CD45RO-negative CD8 cells positively selected for CCR7 made up the naive population, which excluded terminally differentiated effector memory CD45RA+ cells. The sequenced material came from naive CD8+ T cells sorted from blood. These receptors all come from a man younger than 30 in good health.

This sequence joins TRBV2 and TRBJ2-1, with a possible D match to TRBD2 (5 bases). The CDR3 totals 16 residues. Germline loops: CDR1 SNHLY, CDR2 FYNNEI. Trimming took off 4 bases at V and 5 bases at J, with 18 bases between the two ends. This CDR3 reads CASSGTASRADNEQFF. The DNA for the CDR3 is TGTGCCAGCAGTGGTACGGCTAGCCGGGCCGACAATGAGCAGTTCTTC.

The CDR3 DNA is TGTGCCAGCAGTAACATAGCGGGAGGTCACAATGAGCAGTTCTTC. Translated: CASSNIAGGHNEQFF. The chain carries TRBV6-5 and TRBJ2-1; 10 nucleotides agree with TRBD2. Germline values: CDR1 MNHEY, CDR2 SVGAGI. V was clipped by 5 bases and J by 5 bases; unmatched bases: 6. The CDR3 spans 15 residues.

This chain uses TRBV28 with TRBJ2-1, with D possibly being TRBD1 or TRBD2 (5 bases each). The length of the CDR3 is 15 residues. V gave up 2 bases and J gave up 6 bases, with 14 bases separating them. Germline-derived CDR1 and CDR2 are MDHEN and SYDVKM. CDR3 nucleotides: TGTGCCAGCAGTTTAGGGACCTCAGGGTCCAATGAGCAGTTCTTC. This gives the protein CASSLGTSGSNEQFF.

The rearrangement links TRBV2 to TRBJ1-5, with D perhaps matching TRBD1 (6 bases). Germline CDR1 SNHLY, CDR2 FYNNEI. The CDR3 runs to 15 residues. The V and J ends lost 5 bases and 1 base respectively, with 12 bases between them. CDR3 nucleotides: TGTGCCAGCAGTAACAGGGTGATCAGCAATCAGCCCCAGCATTTT. Protein sequence: CASSNRVISNQPQHF. Complete variable domain (other parts from reference TRBV2 and TRBJ1-5): EPEVTQTPSHQVTQMGQEVILRCVPISNHLYFYWYRQILGQKVEFLVSFYNNEISEKSEIFDDQFSVERPDGSNFTLKIRSTKLEDSAMYFCASSNRVISNQPQHFGDGTRLSIL.

The chain is built from TRBV13 and TRBJ2-1; 8 nucleotides align to TRBD1. The junction had 8 bases not matched to a gene; V was cut back by 8 bases and J by 5 bases. CDR3 length: 14 residues. Germline V gene lookup returns CDR1 PRHDT and CDR2 FYEKMQ (reference sequence). CDR3 sequence reads: CASQGDRQDNEQFF. For the CDR3, the DNA is TGTGCCAGCCAAGGGGACAGGCAGGACAATGAGCAGTTCTTC.

The chain recombines TRBV5-4 with TRBJ2-3; a weak D match, TRBD2 (7 bases). CDR1 and CDR2 from the germline V gene are SGHNT and YYREEE (reference sequence). There are 15 residues in the CDR3. V lost 4 bases and J 5 bases, leaving 17 bases between the germline ends. For the CDR3, the DNA is TGTGCCAGCAGCGCCACAAGGGAGGGGGGAGATACGCAGTATTTT. Translating it yields CASSATREGGDTQYF.

This chain connects TRBV19 to TRBJ2-5, with 9 bases lining up with TRBD2. V lost 2 bases, J lost 5 bases, and 12 bases stayed unmatched. Germline CDR1 reads LNHDA; CDR2 reads SQIVND (reference sequence). This CDR3 is 17 amino acids long. CDR3: CASSIRIAGVRDETQYF. The DNA of the CDR3 is TGTGCCAGTAGTATAAGGATAGCGGGAGTTAGGGATGAGACCCAGTACTTC.

The chain carries TRBV5-4 and TRBJ2-1; TRBD2 is a possible D gene (6 bases). Germline-derived CDR1 and CDR2 are SGHNT and YYREEE (reference sequence). V lost 1 base, J lost 8 bases, and 16 bases lay in between. CDR3 length equals 15 residues. As DNA, the CDR3 is TGTGCCAGCAGCTTGCTTCCTAGGGGAGGTGATGAGCAGTTCTTC. Residues: CASSLLPRGGDEQFF.

This clone was recorded once. The chain joins TRBV5-6 to TRBJ1-1; D uncertain. CDR1 and CDR2 from the germline V gene are SGHDT and YYEEEE. Deletions cut 2 bases from V and 1 base from J, with 6 bases between. The CDR3 extends over 13 amino acids. CDR3 protein: CASSLGKNTEAFF. CDR3 in DNA: TGTGCCAGCAGCTTAGGTAAGAACACTGAAGCTTTCTTT. The full variable domain, rest sourced from reference TRBV5-6 and TRBJ1-1, is DAGVTQSPTHLIKTRGQQVTLRCSPKSGHDTVSWYQQALGQGPQFIFQYYEEEERQRGNFPDRFSGHQFPNYSSELNVNALLLGDSALYLCASSLGKNTEAFFGQGTRLTVV.

This rearrangement joins TRBV27 to TRBJ1-1, with D possibly matching TRBD1 (6 bases). From germline, CDR1 is MNHEY and CDR2 SMNVEV (reference sequence). Trimming stripped 4 bases from V and 5 bases from J, with 14 bases between. The CDR3 runs to 14 residues. In nucleotides, the CDR3 is TGTGCCAGCAGTTCCTATGCGGGGGCTACTGAAGCTTTCTTT. Translated: CASSSYAGATEAFF.

CDR3 sequence reads: CASSFPAGTLHF. The CDR3, as DNA: TGTGCCAGCAGTTTTCCGGCGGGGACCCTCCACTTT. V gene TRBV28 combines with J gene TRBJ1-6; D uncertain. Trimming took off 3 bases at V and 14 bases at J, with 11 bases between the two ends. This CDR3 is 12 amino acids long. Per the germline V gene, CDR1 is MDHEN and CDR2 is SYDVKM. Looking up the rest from reference TRBV28 and TRBJ1-6 gives the full variable domain: DVKVTQSSRYLVKRTGEKVFLECVQDMDHENMFWYRQDPGLGLRLIYFSYDVKMKEKGDIPEGYSVSREKKERFSLILESASTNQTSMYLCASSFPAGTLHFGNGTRLTVT.

The chain couples TRBV5-8 to TRBJ2-1; D remains unclear. This CDR3 region has 18 residues. Trimming removed 0 bases at V and 2 bases at J, with 18 bases between. Per the germline V gene, CDR1 is SGHTS and CDR2 is YDEGEE. The CDR3 coding sequence is TGTGCCAGCAGCTTGGGGGGTTATTTTGAAGGAGCCTACAATGAGCAGTTCTTC. Protein sequence: CASSLGGYFEGAYNEQFF.

J is TRBJ1-4 and V is TRBV19; D possibly corresponds to TRBD1 (5 bases). Per the germline V gene, CDR1 is LNHDA and CDR2 is SQIVND (reference sequence). Between the trimmed V and J ends, which lost 0 bases and 11 bases, there was a span of 7 bases. The CDR3 has 12 residues. The CDR3 sequence is CASSIDSGKLFF. As DNA, the CDR3 is TGTGCCAGTAGTATAGATTCAGGGAAACTGTTTTTT.

V usage is TRBV30 and J usage is TRBJ1-4, with D possibly being TRBD1 (5 bases). V shed 2 bases and J shed 3 bases, with 10 bases lying between them. This CDR3 contains 14 residues. CDR1 is GTSNPN, CDR2 SVGIG, per germline (reference sequence). The DNA of the CDR3 is TGTGCCTGGAGTAAGGGGACTTCTAATGAAAAACTGTTTTTT. Protein sequence: CAWSKGTSNEKLFF.

This sequence joins TRBV9 and TRBJ2-7; D gene unclear. Looked up from germline, CDR1 is SGDLS and CDR2 is YYNGEE. The CDR3 totals 16 residues. V was pared by 0 bases and J by 0 bases, with 13 bases between. The CDR3 here is CASSVDWTADSYEQYF. The CDR3 DNA sequence: TGTGCCAGCAGCGTAGATTGGACGGCCGACTCCTACGAGCAGTACTTC.

This chain links TRBV28 with TRBJ1-1; perhaps TRBD1 as D (6 bases). The length of the CDR3 is 15 residues. The V end lost 5 bases, the J end lost 4 bases, and 17 bases lay between the germline ends. The V gene's germline CDR1 is MDHEN and CDR2 SYDVKM. The CDR3 DNA is TGTGCCAGCAGTGAGCTTCAGGGGACGATCACTGAAGCTTTCTTT. Translation: CASSELQGTITEAFF.

The V call is TRBV27, the J call TRBJ2-1; 9 bases map to TRBD2. The CDR3 is made up of 14 amino acids. CDR1 is MNHEY, CDR2 SMNVEV, per germline (reference sequence). V lost 4 bases and J lost 6; bases outside the gene matches: 4. The CDR3 nucleotides are TGTGCCAGCAGTTATATAGCGGGAGTCAATGAGCAGTTCTTC. It translates to CASSYIAGVNEQFF.

The chain has TRBV5-1 and TRBJ2-1; D gene ambiguous. V lost 4 bases, J lost 9 bases, and 11 bases lay in between. CDR1 and CDR2 from the germline V gene are SGHRS and YFSETQ. The CDR3 is 12 amino acids. The CDR3 spells CASSIGSLEQFF. CDR3 sequence (DNA): TGCGCCAGCAGCATCGGGTCCCTTGAGCAGTTCTTC.

The chain couples TRBV7-9 to TRBJ1-1, with D possibly matching TRBD1 (6 bases). Germline CDR1 and CDR2: SEHNR and FQNEAQ (reference sequence). V gave up 1 base and J gave up 1 base, with 13 bases separating them. CDR3 length equals 16 residues. In nucleotides, the CDR3 is TGTGCCAGCAGCTTAGGGATTACAGGGAAGAACACTGAAGCTTTCTTT. As protein: CASSLGITGKNTEAFF.

This sequence joins TRBV7-8 and TRBJ2-7, with D unclear. The CDR3 is 14 amino acids. Between the trimmed V and J ends, which lost 1 base and 3 bases, there was a span of 10 bases. Germline loops: CDR1 SGHVS, CDR2 FQNEAQ. The CDR3 bases are TGTGCCAGCAGCTTAGGACGGACCGACTACGAGCAGTACTTC. This encodes CASSLGRTDYEQYF. Together with reference TRBV7-8 and TRBJ2-7, the CDR3 gives the full variable domain: GAGVSQSPRYKVAKRGQDVALRCDPISGHVSLFWYQQALGQGPEFLTYFQNEAQLDKSGLPSDRFFAERPEGSVSTLKIQRTQQEDSAVYLCASSLGRTDYEQYFGPGTRLTVT.

The V and J genes are TRBV12-5 and TRBJ2-7, with 11 nucleotides matching TRBD1. The CDR3 extends over 15 amino acids. V lost 5 bases, J lost 4 bases, and 7 bases stayed unmatched. The germline gives CDR1 LGHNT, CDR2 FRNRAP. CDR3 amino acids: CASGPLGQGEYEQYF. CDR3 coding DNA: TGTGCTAGTGGTCCCCTGGGACAGGGGGAATACGAGCAGTACTTC.

V is TRBV5-1 and J is TRBJ2-3; possibly TRBD2 for D (6 bases). The CDR3 runs to 15 residues. With 4 bases removed from V and 4 bases from J, the gap between germline ends came to 16 bases. The germline CDR1 and CDR2 sequences are SGHRS and YFSETQ. Written as DNA, the CDR3 is TGCGCCAGCAGCCCGATGGGGGGTCTACCAGATACGCAGTATTTT. Amino acid sequence: CASSPMGGLPDTQYF.

In the case of this clone: Other nucleotide sequences in the sample specify the same CDR3. This rearrangement joins TRBV2 to TRBJ1-4, with a tentative D call TRBD1 (5 bases). Per the germline V gene, CDR1 is SNHLY and CDR2 is FYNNEI. The length of the CDR3 is 15 residues. V was pared by 6 bases and J by 0 bases, with 11 bases between. The CDR3 DNA reads as TGTGCCAGCAGCGGGACGGTTGCAACTAATGAAAAACTGTTTTTT. Protein sequence: CASSGTVATNEKLFF.

This chain links TRBV7-9 with TRBJ2-5; the match to TRBD2 covers 10 bases. Trimming removed 2 bases from V and 3 bases from J; junction bases left unmatched: 9. Germline assignment: CDR1 SEHNR and CDR2 FQNEAQ (reference sequence). The length of the CDR3 is 17 residues. CDR3 nucleotide sequence: TGTGCCAGCAGCTTACCAACCATAGCGGGAGGAGAAGAGACCCAGTACTTC. Its protein is CASSLPTIAGGEETQYF.

The rearrangement uses TRBV27 and TRBJ2-5; 10 positions match TRBD2. This CDR3 has 15 residues. Unmatched junction bases numbered 6, after V lost 6 bases and J lost 2 bases. Germline CDR1 reads MNHEY; CDR2 reads SMNVEV (reference sequence). The CDR3 loop reads CASSLGLAAQETQYF. CDR3 in DNA: TGTGCCAGCAGCCTAGGACTAGCGGCTCAAGAGACCCAGTACTTC.

This rearrangement joins TRBV5-6 to TRBJ1-3, with unresolved D. The germline gives CDR1 SGHDT, CDR2 YYEEEE. This CDR3 spans 14 amino acids. The ends were cut back, 3 bases at V and 1 base at J, with 8 bases in the middle. CDR3 in amino acids: CASSSGISGNTIYF. DNA for the CDR3: TGTGCCAGCAGCTCGGGAATTTCTGGAAACACCATATATTTT.

This chain joins TRBV7-8 and TRBJ2-7, with 12 bases aligning to TRBD2. Germline V lookup: CDR1 SGHVS, CDR2 FQNEAQ. V was pared by 5 bases and J by 5 bases, with 7 bases of the junction left unmatched. The CDR3 runs 15 residues. The CDR3 spells CASSLPTSGSNEQYF. The CDR3 coding sequence is TGTGCCAGCAGCCTTCCGACTAGCGGGAGTAACGAGCAGTACTTC.

The chain employs TRBV9 and TRBJ2-1, with unresolved D. The CDR3 consists of 14 residues. Trimming shortened V by 0 bases and J by 6 bases, and 10 bases separated the two germline ends. In germline, CDR1 is SGDLS, CDR2 YYNGEE. The CDR3 DNA is TGTGCCAGCAGCGTAGTCGATTGGGGCAATGAGCAGTTCTTC. As protein: CASSVVDWGNEQFF.

The chain recombines TRBV2 with TRBJ2-7; tentatively, D is TRBD1 or TRBD2 (5 bases each). The CDR3 covers 15 residues. The germline CDR1 and CDR2 sequences are SNHLY and FYNNEI. V gave up 4 bases and J gave up 0 bases, with 13 bases separating them. The CDR3 coding sequence is TGTGCCAGCAGTGTGTGGGACCCTCTCTCCTACGAGCAGTACTTC. Translation: CASSVWDPLSYEQYF.

The chain has TRBV28 and TRBJ2-7; 7 bases match TRBD1. The germline V gene encodes CDR1 MDHEN and CDR2 SYDVKM. V was clipped by 8 bases and J by 3 bases; unmatched bases: 10. The CDR3 runs 14 residues. The DNA of the CDR3 is TGTGCCAGCTCGGCAAGGGGGCTTGGCTACGAGCAGTACTTC. Its translation is CASSARGLGYEQYF.